One and the same sample provided the 14 T cell receptor beta chains below, sequenced in a study of T cell repertoires in cytomegalovirus infection. The antigens these receptors bind are not known. A single record per CDR3 protein comes from TCRdb applying MiXCR to the reads. Among about 740,000 distinct CDR3 sequences listed, about 30% were seen once. The sample in question was cultured PBMCs, obtained from culture after CMV antigen stimulation. All receptors derive from a human donor in good health (CMV status not recorded). Some clones in this sample may be carry-over from other donors' samples.

This clonotype showed up many times. This chain links TRBV7-2 with TRBJ2-5; 7 bases are a match to TRBD2. After removal of 1 base from V and 7 bases from J, the junction contained 12 bases not matched to a gene. This CDR3 comprises 16 residues. CDR1 and CDR2 from the germline V gene are SGHTA and FQGNSA. The CDR3 sequence: CASSLGDGRTGSTQYF. CDR3 bases: TGTGCCAGCAGCTTAGGAGACGGGAGGACGGGATCGACCCAGTACTTC.

CDR3 sequence (DNA): TGCGCCAGCAGCCCCGGGACAGCGCCTATGGTCCTGACTTTC. Translation: CASSPGTAPMVLTF. This chain links TRBV5-1 with TRBJ2-6; TRBD1 aligns across 7 bases. With 4 bases clipped from V and 13 bases from J, the junction kept 11 bases outside the gene matches. Germline CDR1 and CDR2: SGHRS and YFSETQ. The CDR3 extends over 14 amino acids.

The chain combines TRBV23-1 with TRBJ1-6; tentatively, D is TRBD1 (5 bases). TRBV23-1 is an ORF, with its function uncertain. The CDR3 consists of 20 residues. The ends were cut back, 0 bases at V and 5 bases at J, with 23 bases in the middle. The CDR3 spells CASSQSFRDFWQWDNSPLHF. The CDR3 nucleotides read TGCGCCAGCAGTCAATCCTTCCGGGACTTTTGGCAATGGGATAATTCACCCCTCCACTTT.

This clonotype appeared a few times. The J gene is TRBJ1-6, the V gene TRBV19; a weak D match, TRBD1 (5 bases). V was shortened by 6 bases and J by 10 bases, with 19 bases between the two germline ends. The CDR3 length is 15 residues. Germline values: CDR1 LNHDA, CDR2 SQIVND (reference sequence). The CDR3 here is CASRDRDFSYSPLHF. In DNA, the CDR3 is TGTGCCAGTAGGGACCGGGACTTTTCCTACTCACCCCTCCACTTT. Complete variable domain (other parts from reference TRBV19 and TRBJ1-6): DGGITQSPKYLFRKEGQNVTLSCEQNLNHDAMYWYRQDPGQGLRLIYYSQIVNDFQKGDIAEGYSVSREKKESFPLTVTSAQKNPTAFYLCASRDRDFSYSPLHFGNGTRLTVT.

This chain uses TRBV3-1 with TRBJ1-2; D is unclear. The CDR3 is 13 residues long. The V end lost 5 bases, the J end lost 2 bases, and 9 bases lay between the germline ends. Per the germline V gene, CDR1 is LGHDT and CDR2 is YNNKEL (reference sequence). The chain's CDR3 is CASSTTQNYGYTF. In DNA form, the CDR3 reads TGTGCCAGCAGCACGACACAGAACTATGGCTACACCTTC.

This clonotype was counted ten times or more. The V gene is TRBV7-6, the J gene TRBJ2-7; D is unresolved. The length of the CDR3 is 16 residues. V gave up 7 bases and J gave up 2 bases, with 21 bases separating them. In germline, CDR1 is SGHVS, CDR2 FNYEAQ. DNA of the CDR3: TGTGCCAGCACCCCAAGGCTGATTGGGAACCCCTACGAGCAGTACTTC. Translated, it gives CASTPRLIGNPYEQYF.

This clonotype has more than one count but fewer than ten. The chain recombines TRBV19 with TRBJ2-3; 13 bases are a match to TRBD2. Germline assignment: CDR1 LNHDA and CDR2 SQIVND (reference sequence). The CDR3 extends over 18 amino acids. Trimming cost V 5 bases and J 8 bases; bases outside gene matches: 16. The CDR3 DNA sequence: TGTGCCAGTAGTCCCTACACCGGGACTAGCGGGAATCGGGGTACGCAGTATTTT. Its protein is CASSPYTGTSGNRGTQYF. Full variable domain (outside the CDR3, taken from reference TRBV19 and TRBJ2-3): DGGITQSPKYLFRKEGQNVTLSCEQNLNHDAMYWYRQDPGQGLRLIYYSQIVNDFQKGDIAEGYSVSREKKESFPLTVTSAQKNPTAFYLCASSPYTGTSGNRGTQYFGPGTRLTVL.

The gene calls are TRBV6-1 and TRBJ1-4; D perhaps matches TRBD1 (5 bases). Trimming pared 9 bases from V and 6 bases from J, leaving 14 bases between. The germline CDR1 and CDR2 sequences are MNHNS and SASEGT. CDR3 size: 13 residues. The DNA of the CDR3 is TGTGCCAGTGGAGGAGGGGTGGATGAAAAACTGTTTTTT. It codes for CASGGGVDEKLFF.

The chain uses TRBV20-1 and TRBJ2-1, with 14 positions matching TRBD2. CDR1 DFQATT and CDR2 SNEGSKA come from the germline V gene (reference sequence). V gave up 4 bases and J gave up 8 bases; unmatched junction bases: 4. The CDR3 runs to 14 residues. DNA of the CDR3: TGCAGTGCTACGGGACTAGCGGGAGTCGATGAGCAGTTCTTC. Translation gives CSATGLAGVDEQFF.

This clonotype was recorded a few times. This chain joins TRBV7-8 and TRBJ1-1; 8 bases align to TRBD1. The CDR3 length is 12 residues. Germline V gene data show CDR1 as SGHVS and CDR2 as FQNEAQ. The trim removed 5 bases at V and 11 bases at J, leaving 7 bases unmatched. CDR3 amino acids: CASSPRTGKAFF. DNA of the CDR3: TGTGCCAGCAGCCCTCGGACAGGGAAGGCTTTCTTT.

This clonotype came up a few times. This sequence joins TRBV3-1 and TRBJ1-3; D call uncertain. The V end was cut by 3 bases, the J end by 2 bases, with 5 bases between. The CDR3 contains 13 residues. Germline CDR1 and CDR2: LGHDT and YNNKEL (reference sequence). CDR3 protein: CASSQGAGNTIYF. CDR3 DNA: TGTGCCAGCAGCCAGGGCGCTGGAAACACCATATATTTT.

This clonotype was detected only a few times. The chain combines TRBV7-2 with TRBJ1-1, with 7 bases aligning to TRBD1. Trimming cost V 0 bases and J 12 bases; bases outside gene matches: 16. Germline V gene data show CDR1 as SGHTA and CDR2 as FQGNSA. This CDR3 is 16 amino acids long. CDR3 in amino acids: CASSLALGGDNYGTFF. In DNA, the CDR3 is TGTGCCAGCAGCTTAGCGCTAGGGGGCGATAATTATGGAACTTTCTTT. Combining the CDR3 with reference TRBV7-2 and TRBJ1-1 gives the whole variable domain GAGVSQSPSNKVTEKGKDVELRCDPISGHTALYWYRQSLGQGLEFLIYFQGNSAPDKSGLPSDRFSAERTGGSVSTLTIQRTQQEDSAVYLCASSLALGGDNYGTFFGQGTRLTVV.

This clonotype was counted many times. The gene calls are TRBV7-2 and TRBJ2-3; 11 bases are a match to TRBD2. CDR1 and CDR2 from the germline V gene are SGHTA and FQGNSA. CDR3 length equals 16 residues. Trimming took 3 bases from V and 11 from J; bases not matched to a gene: 13. As DNA, the CDR3 is TGTGCCAGCAGCTTTCCCTCTAGCGGGGGGATCCACCGGCAGTATTTT. This sequence encodes CASSFPSSGGIHRQYF.

This clonotype came up a few times. The chain recombines TRBV28 with TRBJ2-1; 11 positions agree with TRBD2. Germline V gene sequence: CDR1 MDHEN, CDR2 SYDVKM. The CDR3 has 15 residues. The V segment lost 7 bases and the J segment 10 bases; nucleotides outside the gene matches: 12. The CDR3 protein is CASKPVAGGRDEQFF. DNA of the CDR3: TGTGCCAGCAAGCCCGTAGCGGGGGGGCGGGACGAGCAGTTCTTC. The full variable domain, rest sourced from reference TRBV28 and TRBJ2-1, is DVKVTQSSRYLVKRTGEKVFLECVQDMDHENMFWYRQDPGLGLRLIYFSYDVKMKEKGDIPEGYSVSREKKERFSLILESASTNQTSMYLCASKPVAGGRDEQFFGPGTRLTVL.